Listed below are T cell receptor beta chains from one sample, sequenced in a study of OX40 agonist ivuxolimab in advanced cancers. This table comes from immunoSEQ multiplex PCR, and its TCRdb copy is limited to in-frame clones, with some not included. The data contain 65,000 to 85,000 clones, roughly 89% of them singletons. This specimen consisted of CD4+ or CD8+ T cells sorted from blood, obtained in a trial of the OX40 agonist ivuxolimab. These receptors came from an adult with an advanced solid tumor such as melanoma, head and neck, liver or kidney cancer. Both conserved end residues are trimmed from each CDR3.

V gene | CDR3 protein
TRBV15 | ATSRAGDTEAF
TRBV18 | ASSPTGGNQPQH
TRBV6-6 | ASNRGSGYEQY
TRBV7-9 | ASVTRDGYEQF
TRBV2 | ASSSDRPISGNTIY
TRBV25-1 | ASSEWTSLETQY
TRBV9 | ASRGDRGRGNLNTGELF
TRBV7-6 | ASSLGEGGEQF
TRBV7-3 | ASSLNPRLAGGLQETQY
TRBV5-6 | ASSLLDRVGTEAF
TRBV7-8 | ASSKGDSYNEQF
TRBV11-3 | ASSRRETQY
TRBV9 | ASSPLTGGPEAF